The source of this TCR beta chain is a study of graft-versus-host responses after intestinal transplantation. The overall study: Tacrolimus plus steroids were given to all recipients for 2 to 4 years, preceded by anti-thymocyte globulin induction.

Germline CDR1 is MGHRA and CDR2 is YSYEKL. Trimming removed 0 bases at V and 4 bases at J, with 9 bases between. The CDR3 spans 15 residues. Produced via immunoSEQ multiplex PCR; TCRdb's table is partial and in-frame only. The repertoire consists of roughly 81,000 clones, with roughly 80% occurring once and the leading ten covering about 0.8%. As for this clone: No antigen is known for it.

V gene TRBV4-1 combines with J gene TRBJ1-4; D is possibly TRBD1 (6 bases). Sequencing used unstimulated CD4+ T cells sorted from spleen or lymph node cells, obtained before intestinal transplant. The TCR sequence derives from a human donor who received an intestinal transplant. The CDR3 spells CASSQEDRLNEKLFF. CDR3 coding DNA: TGCGCCAGCAGCCAAGAAGACAGGCTTAATGAAAAACTGTTTTTT.